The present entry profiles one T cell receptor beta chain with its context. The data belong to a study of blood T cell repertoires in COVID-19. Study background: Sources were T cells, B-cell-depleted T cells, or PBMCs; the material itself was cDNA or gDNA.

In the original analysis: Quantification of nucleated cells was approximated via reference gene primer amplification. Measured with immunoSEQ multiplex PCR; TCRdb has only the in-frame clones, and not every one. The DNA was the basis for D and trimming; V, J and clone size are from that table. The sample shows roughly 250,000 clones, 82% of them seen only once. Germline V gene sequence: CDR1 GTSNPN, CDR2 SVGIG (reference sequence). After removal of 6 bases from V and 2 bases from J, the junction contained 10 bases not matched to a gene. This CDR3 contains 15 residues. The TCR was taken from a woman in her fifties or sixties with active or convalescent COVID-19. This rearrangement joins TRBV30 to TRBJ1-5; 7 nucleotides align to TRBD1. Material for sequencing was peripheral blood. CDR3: CACAQGTGGNQPQHF. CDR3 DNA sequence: TGTGCCTGCGCCCAAGGAACAGGGGGCAATCAGCCCCAGCATTTT.